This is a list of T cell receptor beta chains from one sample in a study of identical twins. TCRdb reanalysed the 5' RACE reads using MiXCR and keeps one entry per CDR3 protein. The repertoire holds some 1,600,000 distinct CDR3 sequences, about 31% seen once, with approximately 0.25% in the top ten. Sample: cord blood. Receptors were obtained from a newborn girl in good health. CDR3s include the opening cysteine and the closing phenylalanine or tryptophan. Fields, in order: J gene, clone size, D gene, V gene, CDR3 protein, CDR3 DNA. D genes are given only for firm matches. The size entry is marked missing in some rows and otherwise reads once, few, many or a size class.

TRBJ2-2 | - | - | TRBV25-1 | CASSEWSSSGTGELFF | TGTGCCAGCAGTGAATGGTCTAGCAGTGGCACCGGGGAGCTGTTTTTT
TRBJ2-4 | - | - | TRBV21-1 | CASLKAEIKLYNGQYF | TGTGCCAGCTTAAAAGCGGAGATTAAACTCTACAATGGGCAGTACTTC
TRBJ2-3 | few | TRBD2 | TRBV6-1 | CASQTSGRADTQYF | TGTGCCAGTCAGACTAGCGGGAGGGCAGATACGCAGTATTTT
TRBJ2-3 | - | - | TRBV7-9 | CASSFLQGRSTDTQYF | TGTGCCAGCAGCTTCCTACAGGGCAGAAGCACAGATACGCAGTATTTT
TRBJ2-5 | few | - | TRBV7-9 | CASRRSSDYNEQYF | TGTGCCAGCAGAAGGTCTAGCGACTACAATGAGCAGTACTTC
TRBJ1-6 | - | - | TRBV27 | CASLGRGDNSPLHF | TGTGCCAGTCTTGGACGGGGGGATAATTCACCCCTCCACTTT
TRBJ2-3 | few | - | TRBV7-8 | CASSSSSGQNTQYF | TGTGCCAGCAGCTCTTCAAGCGGGCAAAATACGCAGTATTTT
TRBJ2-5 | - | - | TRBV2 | CATNDPGLQETQYF | TGTGCCACCAATGACCCCGGACTACAAGAGACCCAGTACTTC
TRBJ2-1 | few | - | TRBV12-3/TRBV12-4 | CASNSPFAGSPFNEQFF | TGTGCCAGCAACTCCCCATTTGCGGGCAGCCCTTTTAATGAGCAGTTCTTC
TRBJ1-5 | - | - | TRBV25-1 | CASSEGADVSNQPQHF | TGTGCCAGCAGTGAGGGAGCGGACGTTAGCAATCAGCCCCAGCATTTT
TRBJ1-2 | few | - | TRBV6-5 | CASSYTGRGGYTF | TGTGCCAGCAGTTACACGGGAAGAGGGGGCTACACCTTC
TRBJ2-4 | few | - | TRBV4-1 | CASGNALAKNIQYF | TGCGCCAGCGGTAACGCACTAGCCAAAAACATTCAGTACTTC
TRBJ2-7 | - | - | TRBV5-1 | CASLTVKYEQYF | TGCGCCAGCTTGACAGTAAAATACGAGCAGTACTTC
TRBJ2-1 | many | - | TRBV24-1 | CATSDFRDSYNEQFF | TGTGCCACCAGTGATTTCCGGGACTCCTACAATGAGCAGTTCTTC
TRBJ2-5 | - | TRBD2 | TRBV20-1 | CSASSGRWGETQYF | TGCAGTGCTTCTAGCGGGAGATGGGGAGAGACCCAGTACTTC
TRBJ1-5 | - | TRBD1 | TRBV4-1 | CASSLSGTGQPQHF | TGCGCCAGCAGCCTCTCCGGGACAGGTCAGCCCCAGCATTTT
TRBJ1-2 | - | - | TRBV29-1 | CSVEGTNYGCTF | -
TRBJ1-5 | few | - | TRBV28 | CASSRGTYNQPQHF | TGTGCCAGCAGCCGCGGGACTTACAATCAGCCCCAGCATTTT
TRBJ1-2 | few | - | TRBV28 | CASSAPLDIYGYTF | TGTGCCAGCAGCGCGCCTTTGGACATCTATGGCTACACCTTC
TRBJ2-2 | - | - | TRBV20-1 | CSAKSASWFVGELFF | TGCAGTGCTAAGTCAGCTAGTTGGTTTGTCGGGGAGCTGTTTTTT
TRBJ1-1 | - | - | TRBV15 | CATSRDSARATEAFF | TGTGCCACCAGCAGAGATTCGGCCAGGGCTACTGAAGCTTTCTTT
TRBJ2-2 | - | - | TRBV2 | CASMKSTGELFF | TGTGCCAGCATGAAGTCGACCGGGGAGCTGTTTTTT
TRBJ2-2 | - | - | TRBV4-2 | CASSQDVRVSGELFF | TGTGCCAGCAGCCAAGATGTTAGAGTGTCCGGGGAGCTGTTTTTT
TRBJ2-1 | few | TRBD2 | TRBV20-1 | CSARPRLAGYNEQFF | TGCAGTGCCCGCCCGAGACTAGCGGGATACAATGAGCAGTTCTTC
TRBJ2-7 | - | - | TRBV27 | CASSFGRGHEQYF | TGTGCCAGCAGTTTTGGTAGGGGCCACGAGCAGTACTTC
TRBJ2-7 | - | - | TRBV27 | CASSPVEQYF | TGTGCCAGCAGCCCTGTCGAGCAGTACTTC
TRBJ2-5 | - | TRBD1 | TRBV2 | CASMPRQGRQETQYF | TGTGCCAGCATGCCAAGACAGGGGCGACAAGAGACCCAGTACTTC
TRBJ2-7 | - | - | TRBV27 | CASSALRQAGGNEQYF | TGTGCAAGCAGTGCCCTCAGACAGGCCGGGGGGAACGAGCAGTACTTC
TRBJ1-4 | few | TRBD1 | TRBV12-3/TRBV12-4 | CASSSDRAAEKLFF | TGTGCCAGCAGTTCGGACAGGGCTGCTGAAAAACTGTTTTTT
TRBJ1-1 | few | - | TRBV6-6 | CASIRSWGNPEAFF | TGTGCCAGCATAAGGTCCTGGGGGAACCCTGAAGCTTTCTTT
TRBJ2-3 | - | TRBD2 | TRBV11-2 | CASSLSSGRDTLYF | TGTGCCAGCAGCTTATCTAGCGGGAGAGATACGCTGTATTTT
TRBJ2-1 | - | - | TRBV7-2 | CASSLARFSYNEQFF | TGTGCCAGCAGCTTAGCACGGTTCTCCTACAATGAGCAGTTCTTC
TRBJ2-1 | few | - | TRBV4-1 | CASSQEPALGGNEQFF | TGCGCCAGCAGCCAAGAGCCGGCATTAGGGGGCAATGAGCAGTTCTTC
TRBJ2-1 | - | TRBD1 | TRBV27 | CASSSGQYIPYEQFF | TGTGCCAGCAGTTCGGGACAGTATATTCCCTACGAGCAGTTCTTC
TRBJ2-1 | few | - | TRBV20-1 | CSARDPQGNEQFF | TGCAGTGCTAGAGATCCCCAAGGGAATGAGCAGTTCTTC
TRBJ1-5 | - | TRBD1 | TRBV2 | CASSSPGQGLGNQPQHF | TGTGCCAGCAGTTCTCCGGGACAGGGACTGGGCAATCAGCCCCAGCATTTT
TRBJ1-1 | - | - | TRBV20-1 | CSAPIGGRTEAFF | TGCAGTGCCCCAATCGGGGGGCGCACTGAAGCTTTCTTT
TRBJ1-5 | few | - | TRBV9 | CASSVDQGWPQHF | TGTGCCAGCAGCGTAGACCAGGGGTGGCCCCAGCATTTT
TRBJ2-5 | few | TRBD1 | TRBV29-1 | CSVIKGAETQYF | TGCAGCGTTATTAAGGGGGCGGAGACCCAGTACTTC
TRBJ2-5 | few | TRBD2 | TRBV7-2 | CASSPSGSLQETQYF | TGTGCCAGCAGCCCTAGCGGGAGTTTGCAAGAGACCCAGTACTTC
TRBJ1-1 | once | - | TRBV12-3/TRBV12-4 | CASRTGTTDTEAFF | TGTGCCAGCAGAACCGGGACAACCGACACTGAAGCTTTCTTT
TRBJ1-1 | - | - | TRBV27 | CASSLMRGNTEAFF | TGTGCCAGCAGTTTAATGAGGGGGAACACTGAAGCTTTCTTT
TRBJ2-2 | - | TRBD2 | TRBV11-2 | CASSFLAGGFGSTGELFF | TGTGCCAGCAGCTTTCTAGCGGGGGGGTTCGGAAGCACCGGGGAGCTGTTTTTT
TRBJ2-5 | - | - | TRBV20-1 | CSARGGIDTETQYF | TGCAGTGCTAGAGGCGGAATCGACACAGAGACCCAGTACTTC
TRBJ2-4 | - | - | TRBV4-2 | CASSQDPGSDELYF | TGTGCCAGCAGCCAAGATCCTGGCTCTGACGAGCTGTACTTC
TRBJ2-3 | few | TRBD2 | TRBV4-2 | CASSRASGDTDTQYF | TGTGCCAGCTCTCGTGCTAGCGGGGACACAGATACGCAGTATTTT
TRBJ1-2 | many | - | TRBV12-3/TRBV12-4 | CASSKDRSNYGYTF | TGTGCCAGCAGTAAGGACCGCTCCAACTATGGCTACACCTTC
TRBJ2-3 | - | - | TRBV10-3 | CAISGGARDTQYF | TGTGCCATCAGTGGCGGGGCCCGAGATACGCAGTATTTT
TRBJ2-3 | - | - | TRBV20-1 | CSGTHRSGPTDTQYF | TGCAGTGGCACCCACAGGTCGGGACCCACAGATACGCAGTATTTT
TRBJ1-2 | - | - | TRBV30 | CAWRGFYGYTF | TGTGCCTGGAGGGGGTTCTACGGCTACACCTTC
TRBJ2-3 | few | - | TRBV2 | CASSEHARTGVTQYF | TGTGCCAGCAGTGAACATGCTCGGACTGGGGTCACGCAGTATTTT
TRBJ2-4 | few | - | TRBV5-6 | CASSLDVRGNIQYF | TGTGCCAGCAGCTTGGATGTCAGGGGAAACATTCAGTACTTC
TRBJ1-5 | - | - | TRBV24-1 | CATSAPGKGEQPQHF | TGTGCCACCAGTGCGCCAGGGAAGGGGGAACAGCCCCAGCATTTT
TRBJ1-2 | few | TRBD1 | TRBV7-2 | CASSLAQPGQGPYGYTF | TGTGCCAGCAGCTTAGCCCAGCCGGGACAGGGCCCCTATGGCTACACCTTC
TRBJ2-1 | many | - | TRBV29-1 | CSVKAPPGPNEQFF | TGCAGCGTTAAAGCTCCCCCAGGTCCCAATGAGCAGTTCTTC
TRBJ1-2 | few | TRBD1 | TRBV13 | CASSLEGGGDGYTF | TGTGCCAGCAGCTTAGAAGGGGGCGGGGATGGCTACACCTTC
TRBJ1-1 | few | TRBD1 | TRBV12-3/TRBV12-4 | CASSTQGGTEAFF | TGTGCCAGCAGTACACAGGGGGGGACTGAAGCTTTCTTT
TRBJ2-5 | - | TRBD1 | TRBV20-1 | CSAVGTGGMETQYF | TGCAGTGCTGTCGGGACAGGGGGGATGGAGACCCAGTACTTC
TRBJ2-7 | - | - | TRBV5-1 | CASSPLGRTYEQYF | TGCGCCAGCAGCCCGCTTGGACGGACCTACGAGCAGTACTTC